The entry below gives a single TCR beta chain sequence along with its context. This specimen belongs to a study of technical replicates of blood from a few donors. CDR3 length: 16 amino acids. The germline gives CDR1 MNHEY, CDR2 SVGAGI. V lost 4 bases to trimming and J lost 4 bases; unmatched junction nucleotides: 12. Sequencing was performed with immunoSEQ multiplex PCR; in TCRdb, only in-frame clones are kept and a portion is missing. The table has about 79,000 clones, approximately 94% seen once. This chain connects TRBV6-5 to TRBJ1-1, with 7 positions matching TRBD1. The sequence derives from a human donor in good health. Sample: T cells isolated from PBMCs. The CDR3 reads CASSSSYRGSSTEAFF. DNA for the CDR3: TGTGCCAGCAGTTCGTCTTACAGGGGATCGAGCACTGAAGCTTTCTTT.